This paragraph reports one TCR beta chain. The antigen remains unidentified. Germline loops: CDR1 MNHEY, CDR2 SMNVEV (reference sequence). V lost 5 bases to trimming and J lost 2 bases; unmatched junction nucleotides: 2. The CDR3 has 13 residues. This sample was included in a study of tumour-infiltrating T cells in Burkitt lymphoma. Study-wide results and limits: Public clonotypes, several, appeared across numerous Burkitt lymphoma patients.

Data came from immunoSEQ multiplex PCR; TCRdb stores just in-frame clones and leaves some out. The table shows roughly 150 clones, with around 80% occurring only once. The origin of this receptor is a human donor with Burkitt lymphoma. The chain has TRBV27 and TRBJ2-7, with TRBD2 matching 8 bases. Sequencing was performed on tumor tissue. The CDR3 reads CASSPGGAYEQYF. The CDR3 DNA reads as TGTGCCAGCAGTCCCGGGGGGGCCTACGAGCAGTACTTC.